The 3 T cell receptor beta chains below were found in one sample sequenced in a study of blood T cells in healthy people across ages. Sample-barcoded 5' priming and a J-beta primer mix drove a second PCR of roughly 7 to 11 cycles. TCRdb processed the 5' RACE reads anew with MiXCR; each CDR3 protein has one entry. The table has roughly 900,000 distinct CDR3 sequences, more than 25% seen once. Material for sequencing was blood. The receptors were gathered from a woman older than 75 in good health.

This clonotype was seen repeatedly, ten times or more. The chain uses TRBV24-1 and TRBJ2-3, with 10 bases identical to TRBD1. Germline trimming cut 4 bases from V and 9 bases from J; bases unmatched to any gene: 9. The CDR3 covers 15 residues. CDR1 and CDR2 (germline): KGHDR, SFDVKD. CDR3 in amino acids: CATSEPGQGFRTQYF. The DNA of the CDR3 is TGTGCCACCAGTGAACCGGGACAGGGGTTTCGGACGCAGTATTTT.

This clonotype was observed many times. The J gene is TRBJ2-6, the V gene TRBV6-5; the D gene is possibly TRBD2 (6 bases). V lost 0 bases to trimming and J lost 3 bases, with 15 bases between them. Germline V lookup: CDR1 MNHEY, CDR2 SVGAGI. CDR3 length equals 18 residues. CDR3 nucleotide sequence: TGTGCCAGCAGTTACTCAAGCCTGGGGAGGAATGGGGCCAACGTCCTGACTTTC. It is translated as CASSYSSLGRNGANVLTF.

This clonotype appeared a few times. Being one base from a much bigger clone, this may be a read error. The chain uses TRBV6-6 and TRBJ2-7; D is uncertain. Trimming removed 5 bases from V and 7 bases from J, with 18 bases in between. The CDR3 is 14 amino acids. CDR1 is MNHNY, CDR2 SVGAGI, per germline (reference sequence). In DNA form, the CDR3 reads TGTGCCAGCAGTACGCCTCTGTCCTACAATGAGCAGTACTTC. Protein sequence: CASSTPLSYNEQYF.